This T cell receptor (beta chain) was sequenced during a study of beta chain features in type 1 diabetes. Study as a whole: Some 99 million sorted cells were examined across all samples.

With respect to this clone: Its antigen is still unknown.

Study conclusions and caveats: There was a moderate but significant shortening of TCRB CDR3s in all four CD4+ subsets of Type 1 diabetes patients.

Expressed TCRB transcripts were sequenced after all isolated RNA was converted to cDNA. Some clones are missing from TCRdb's copy, which holds only in-frame ones; the method was immunoSEQ multiplex PCR. In the table there are tens of thousands of clones, about 66% of which are singletons. The sequencing sample was made of Tregs from blood. The TCR comes from a young woman with type 1 diabetes.

CDR3: CASSTDSFSYNEQFF. CDR3 bases: TGTGCCAGCAGTACTGACAGCTTTTCCTACAATGAGCAGTTCTTC. The chain recombines TRBV6-1 with TRBJ2-1, with D possibly matching TRBD1 (5 bases). The CDR3 has 15 residues. Trimming pared 5 bases from V and 1 base from J, leaving 12 bases between. Per the germline V gene, CDR1 is MNHNS and CDR2 is SASEGT.